The text below deals with one T cell receptor beta chain. The data were obtained in a study of blood T cell repertoires in COVID-19. Overall study context: The samples span acute and convalescent COVID-19 from the United States, Italy and Spain. PBMCs, B-cell-depleted T cells, or T cells were the source of the cDNA or gDNA that made up the material.

The CDR3 has 12 residues. Germline CDR1 MDHEN, CDR2 SYDVKM. Trimming cost V 5 bases and J 4 bases, with 9 bases left between them. In the source study's methods: By means of reference gene primer amplification, nucleated cell counts were estimated. Sequenced by immunoSEQ multiplex PCR; TCRdb stores in-frame clones only, minus some. The V and J calls and clone size are taken from that table; D and trimming were inferred from the DNA. In the table there are more than 85,000 clones, 90% of which are singletons. The genes are TRBV28 and TRBJ2-7, with D possibly being TRBD2 (5 bases). The sample was peripheral blood. The TCR sequence derives from a man in his sixties with acute or convalescent COVID-19. The CDR3 sequence: CASSIPGYEQYF. CDR3 DNA: TGTGCCAGCAGTATCCCGGGGTACGAGCAGTACTTC.